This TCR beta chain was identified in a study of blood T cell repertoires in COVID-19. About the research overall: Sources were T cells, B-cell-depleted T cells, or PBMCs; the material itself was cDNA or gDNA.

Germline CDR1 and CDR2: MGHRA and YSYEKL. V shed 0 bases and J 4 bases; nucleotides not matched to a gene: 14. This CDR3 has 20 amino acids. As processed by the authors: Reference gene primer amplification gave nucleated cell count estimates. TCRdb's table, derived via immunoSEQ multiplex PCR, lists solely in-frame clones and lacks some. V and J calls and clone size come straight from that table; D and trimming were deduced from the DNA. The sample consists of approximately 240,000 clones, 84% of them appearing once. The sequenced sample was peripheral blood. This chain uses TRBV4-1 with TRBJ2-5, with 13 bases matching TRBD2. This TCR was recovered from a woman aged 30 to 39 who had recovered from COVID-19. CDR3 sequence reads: CASSQDLGLAGTKRGETQYF. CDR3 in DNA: TGCGCCAGCAGCCAAGATCTGGGACTAGCGGGAACAAAGAGGGGAGAGACCCAGTACTTC.